The sequence of this T cell receptor (beta chain) was determined in a study of T cells in Graves' hyperthyroidism and ophthalmopathy. There are many counts of this clonotype. V shed 5 bases and J shed 1 base, with 14 bases lying between them. Germline loops: CDR1 DFQATT, CDR2 SNEGSKA (reference sequence). The CDR3 has 14 residues. Amplification of TCR beta CDR3 regions used RNA as the template. The HTBI primer set drove a first-round RT-PCR of the TCR CDR3. TCRdb independently ran MiXCR on the multiplex PCR reads; one entry per CDR3 protein. The data contain more than 350,000 distinct CDR3 sequences, roughly 15% of them singletons.

The sample taken for sequencing was blood. The clonotype originates from a woman aged 55-75 years with Graves' ophthalmopathy. This rearrangement joins TRBV20-1 to TRBJ1-1; D is uncertain. In DNA, the CDR3 is TGCAGTGCTGCTACCTCCCTGGAGAACACTGAAGCTTTCTTT. Translating gives CSAATSLENTEAFF.